The 29 T cell receptor beta chains below come from one sample, sequenced in a study of CD8 T cells in Susac syndrome. RNA in amounts of roughly 0.5 to 1 ug was reverse transcribed with random hexamers. TCRdb reprocessed the immunoSEQ multiplex PCR reads with MiXCR, giving one entry per CDR3 protein. The table records roughly 190,000 distinct CDR3 sequences, approximately 94% of them present only once. The material sequenced was CD4+ T cells from PBMCs. These receptors originate from a human donor with Susac syndrome.

The chain uses TRBV4-1 and TRBJ2-2; TRBD2 might be the D (5 bases). Trimming cost V 2 bases and J 5 bases, with 12 bases left between them. This CDR3 is 15 amino acids long. CDR1 and CDR2 from the germline V gene are MGHRA and YSYEKL. The CDR3 DNA follows: TGCGCCAGCAGCCAATTGGGGAGACGTACCGGGGAGCTGTTTTTT. It translates to CASSQLGRRTGELFF.

V usage is TRBV30 and J usage is TRBJ1-5; 7 nucleotides line up with TRBD1. Germline V gene sequence: CDR1 GTSNPN, CDR2 SVGIG (reference sequence). CDR3 length: 15 residues. Trimming at V came to 3 bases and at J to 5 bases, leaving 10 bases not matched to a gene. DNA for the CDR3: TGTGCCTGGAGCGTCCTGACAGGGTGGGATCAGCCCCAGCATTTT. It encodes CAWSVLTGWDQPQHF.

The chain carries TRBV2 and TRBJ2-1; 7 bases agree with TRBD2. The CDR3 is 11 residues long. Germline V gene sequence: CDR1 SNHLY, CDR2 FYNNEI. J gave up 16 bases and V 3 bases, and 6 bases lay outside the gene matches. CDR3 residues: CASSDWGGGFF. The DNA for the CDR3 is TGTGCCAGCAGTGACTGGGGGGGTGGCTTCTTC.

V gene TRBV20-1 combines with J gene TRBJ2-1; 11 bases are shared with TRBD2. The germline V gene encodes CDR1 DFQATT and CDR2 SNEGSKA (reference sequence). CDR3 length equals 14 residues. V shed 5 bases and J 4 bases; nucleotides not matched to a gene: 4. As DNA, the CDR3 is TGCAGTGCTCATAGCGGGGGGGGATACAATGAGCAGTTCTTC. Translating gives CSAHSGGGYNEQFF.

The chain couples TRBV30 to TRBJ1-2; D uncertain. The ends were cut back, 0 bases at V and 4 bases at J, with 6 bases in the middle. Germline loops: CDR1 GTSNPN, CDR2 SVGIG (reference sequence). This CDR3 spans 12 amino acids. The CDR3 DNA is TGTGCCTGGAGTGTCTGGGTCTATGGCTACACCTTC. It codes for CAWSVWVYGYTF.

The chain couples TRBV4-2 to TRBJ1-1; D is unclear. V dropped 0 bases and J dropped 1 base, with 6 bases sitting between them. This CDR3 has 14 amino acids. Germline CDR1 and CDR2: LGHNA and YNFKEQ. Here the CDR3 reads CASSQDWANTEAFF. The CDR3 DNA reads as TGTGCCAGCAGCCAAGATTGGGCGAACACTGAAGCTTTCTTT.

The rearrangement uses TRBV7-9 and TRBJ2-7, with D perhaps matching TRBD1 (5 bases). The V end lost 4 bases, the J end lost 0 bases, and 10 bases lay between the germline ends. CDR1 and CDR2 from the germline V gene are SEHNR and FQNEAQ (reference sequence). The CDR3 length is 14 residues. CDR3 loop: CASSSRQFSYEQYF. CDR3 DNA: TGTGCCAGCAGCTCTAGACAGTTCTCCTACGAGCAGTACTTC.

The chain couples TRBV7-3 to TRBJ2-1, with D possibly being TRBD1 or TRBD2 (7 bases each). Trimming stripped 5 bases from V and 9 bases from J, with 14 bases between. This CDR3 has 13 residues. From germline, CDR1 is SGHTA and CDR2 FQGTGA. CDR3 DNA sequence: TGTGCCAGCAGCGTCGACAGGGAGGGTGAGCAGTTCTTC. Amino acid sequence: CASSVDREGEQFF.

V gene TRBV6-2 or TRBV6-3 combines with J gene TRBJ2-5, with TRBD1 identical over 9 bases. CDR1 and CDR2 from the germline V gene are MNHEY and SVGEGT. The CDR3 loop spans 16 amino acids. Germline trimming cut 7 bases from V and 4 bases from J; bases unmatched to any gene: 13. Written as DNA, the CDR3 is TGTGCCAGCAACGGCCGACGACAGGGGGTCCGAGAGACCCAGTACTTC. Translated, it gives CASNGRRQGVRETQYF.

The chain links TRBV20-1 to TRBJ1-3, with a tentative D call TRBD1 (5 bases). Per the germline V gene, CDR1 is DFQATT and CDR2 is SNEGSKA (reference sequence). V lost 5 bases and J lost 4, with 12 bases in between. This CDR3 region has 13 residues. CDR3 residues: CSARYEGGNTIYF. The CDR3 nucleotides are TGCAGTGCTCGTTACGAGGGGGGAAACACCATATATTTT.

The chain links TRBV27 to TRBJ2-2; 7 nucleotides align to TRBD1. V gave up 5 bases and J gave up 0 bases; unmatched junction bases: 15. Germline V CDR1 and CDR2: MNHEY, SMNVEV (reference sequence). This CDR3 contains 19 residues. Here the CDR3 DNA reads TGTGCCAGCAGTCAGCGCGCCCCCGGGACAGCCGCGAACACCGGGGAGCTGTTTTTT. This gives the protein CASSQRAPGTAANTGELFF.

This clonotype was picked up one time. V and J are TRBV4-2 and TRBJ1-2; 8 positions agree with TRBD1. V dropped 3 bases and J dropped 4; count of bases not matched to a gene: 7. The CDR3 sequence is 15 residues long. From germline, CDR1 is LGHNA and CDR2 YNFKEQ. CDR3 sequence (DNA): TGTGCCAGCAGCCAGTCCTCGACAGGGGCCTATGGCTACACCTTC. Its translation is CASSQSSTGAYGYTF.

This chain joins TRBV4-1 and TRBJ1-5; TRBD1 might be the D (6 bases). Germline V CDR1 and CDR2: MGHRA, YSYEKL. The CDR3 consists of 18 residues. V lost 3 bases and J lost 1, with 19 bases in between. CDR3 loop: CASSHTWGGLGSNQPQHF. Written as DNA, the CDR3 is TGCGCCAGCAGCCATACTTGGGGGGGGCTGGGGAGCAATCAGCCCCAGCATTTT.

This clonotype was seen only once. The rearrangement links TRBV29-1 to TRBJ2-3; perhaps D is TRBD1 or TRBD2 (5 bases each). V gave up 5 bases and J gave up 4 bases, with 28 bases separating them. The V gene's germline CDR1 is SQVTM and CDR2 ANQGSEA. CDR3 length: 18 amino acids. The CDR3 DNA follows: TGCAGCGTTTTACTGTCTCCGGTCGGGGCCAGGATCCCAGATACGCAGTATTTT. Residues: CSVLLSPVGARIPDTQYF.

The gene calls are TRBV20-1 and TRBJ2-3; D might be TRBD1 (7 bases). The CDR3 totals 17 residues. CDR1 and CDR2 from the germline V gene are DFQATT and SNEGSKA (reference sequence). Trimming left V 3 bases short and J 0 bases short, with 19 bases between. The CDR3 spells CSARRGDWGQSTDTQYF. As DNA, the CDR3 is TGCAGTGCTAGGCGGGGAGATTGGGGACAGAGCACAGATACGCAGTATTTT.

J is TRBJ2-3 and V is TRBV30; D might be TRBD1 or TRBD2, each matching 6 bases. V was pared by 3 bases and J by 2 bases, with 12 bases between. The CDR3 contains 14 residues. Germline-derived CDR1 and CDR2 are GTSNPN and SVGIG (reference sequence). This CDR3 reads CAWSWGADTDTQYF. CDR3 DNA: TGTGCCTGGAGCTGGGGGGCCGACACAGATACGCAGTATTTT.

This chain connects TRBV6-1 to TRBJ2-7; no firm D call. V was cut by 8 bases and J by 4 bases, with 18 bases left in between. The CDR3 extends over 14 amino acids. Looked up from germline, CDR1 is MNHNS and CDR2 is SASEGT. The DNA of the CDR3 is TGTGCCAGCCTACTTATGGACGGAAAATACGAGCAGTACTTC. Amino acids: CASLLMDGKYEQYF.

This rearrangement joins TRBV6-2 or TRBV6-3 to TRBJ2-3; perhaps TRBD2 as D (5 bases). From germline, CDR1 is MNHEY and CDR2 SVGEGT. V was pared by 4 bases and J by 0 bases, with 14 bases between. The CDR3 runs 16 residues. In DNA form, the CDR3 reads TGTGCCAGCAGTTCCACGAAACGGACTAGCACAGATACGCAGTATTTT. As protein: CASSSTKRTSTDTQYF.

The chain couples TRBV2 to TRBJ2-5; TRBD1 matches at 12 bases. The CDR3 loop spans 14 amino acids. V shed 7 bases, J shed 5 bases, and the junction held 5 bases outside the gene matches. The germline CDR1 and CDR2 sequences are SNHLY and FYNNEI. This chain's CDR3 is CASTRDRGRETQYF. In nucleotides, the CDR3 is TGTGCCAGCACAAGGGACAGGGGGCGGGAGACCCAGTACTTC.

This clonotype has only one observation. The chain combines TRBV19 with TRBJ2-3, with D possibly being TRBD2 (6 bases). V was shortened by 6 bases and J by 2 bases, with 21 bases between the two germline ends. Germline loops: CDR1 LNHDA, CDR2 SQIVND (reference sequence). This CDR3 has 17 residues. CDR3: CASSVGGVAVTTDTQYF. The CDR3 nucleotides are TGTGCCAGTAGCGTCGGAGGTGTAGCGGTTACCACAGATACGCAGTATTTT.

This chain links TRBV29-1 with TRBJ2-7; D remains ambiguous. The ends were cut back, 4 bases at V and 0 bases at J, with 13 bases in the middle. The CDR3 spans 14 residues. Germline CDR1 is SQVTM and CDR2 is ANQGSEA. In nucleotides, the CDR3 is TGCAGCGTTGGTGTCCCCCACAGCTCCTACGAGCAGTACTTC. The encoded protein is CSVGVPHSSYEQYF.

The chain couples TRBV13 to TRBJ1-1, with 7 bases identical to TRBD1. CDR1 is PRHDT and CDR2 is FYEKMQ in the germline V gene (reference sequence). Trimming cost V 3 bases and J 2 bases; bases outside gene matches: 3. The CDR3 sequence is 14 residues long. The CDR3 loop reads CASSFGTANTEAFF. DNA for the CDR3: TGTGCCAGCAGCTTCGGGACAGCAAACACTGAAGCTTTCTTT.

V is TRBV7-2 and J is TRBJ1-5; the D gene is possibly TRBD1 (6 bases). The germline V and J ends were trimmed by 3 bases and 4 bases, with 10 bases remaining between them. CDR3 length: 14 amino acids. Germline V CDR1 and CDR2: SGHTA, FQGNSA. The CDR3 DNA is TGTGCCAGCAGCTTCGAACAGGGAAATCAGCCCCAGCATTTT. Encoded protein: CASSFEQGNQPQHF. The full variable domain, in which reference TRBV7-2 and TRBJ1-5 provide the parts outside the CDR3, is GAGVSQSPSNKVTEKGKDVELRCDPISGHTALYWYRQSLGQGLEFLIYFQGNSAPDKSGLPSDRFSAERTGGSVSTLTIQRTQQEDSAVYLCASSFEQGNQPQHFGDGTRLSIL.

This chain connects TRBV19 to TRBJ1-5; no reliable D call. The CDR3 is 14 residues long. The ends were cut back, 4 bases at V and 0 bases at J, with 7 bases in the middle. CDR1 is LNHDA, CDR2 SQIVND, per germline (reference sequence). CDR3 protein: CASSTDNSNQPQHF. CDR3 nucleotide sequence: TGTGCCAGTAGTACTGACAATAGCAATCAGCCCCAGCATTTT.

The chain carries TRBV20-1 and TRBJ2-5; TRBD1 aligns across 7 bases. V trimming: 0 bases; J trimming: 4 bases; junction bases outside the gene matches: 8. CDR1 and CDR2 from the germline V gene are DFQATT and SNEGSKA (reference sequence). The CDR3 is 15 residues long. Here the CDR3 DNA reads TGCAGTGCTAGAGATCAAAGAAGGGGGCGAGAGACCCAGTACTTC. It translates to CSARDQRRGRETQYF.

J is TRBJ2-3 and V is TRBV7-8; D possibly corresponds to TRBD2 (6 bases). In germline, CDR1 is SGHVS, CDR2 FQNEAQ. Trimming stripped 5 bases from V and 3 bases from J, with 18 bases between. The CDR3 totals 16 residues. This chain's CDR3 is CASSTLGGPKTDTQYF. As DNA, the CDR3 is TGTGCCAGCAGCACCCTCGGAGGGCCCAAAACAGATACGCAGTATTTT.

This chain uses TRBV20-1 with TRBJ2-5, with TRBD1 as a possible D gene (6 bases). The length of the CDR3 is 13 residues. Germline lookup yields CDR1 DFQATT and CDR2 SNEGSKA (reference sequence). Trimming cost V 0 bases and J 4 bases, with 9 bases left between them. CDR3 nucleotide sequence: TGCAGTGCTAGAGATGGCAGGGGAGAGACCCAGTACTTC. This gives the protein CSARDGRGETQYF.

The chain joins TRBV12-3 or TRBV12-4 to TRBJ2-1, with 13 bases fitting TRBD2. The junction had 6 bases not matched to a gene; V was cut back by 6 bases and J by 7 bases. The CDR3 runs 15 residues. In nucleotides, the CDR3 is TGTGCCAGCAGACCACTAGCGGGGGGGCTGAATGAGCAGTTCTTC. This translates into CASRPLAGGLNEQFF.

CDR3 bases: TGCAGTGCTAGGGTACTAGCGGTGCCAGATACGCAGTATTTT. It translates to CSARVLAVPDTQYF. The chain uses TRBV20-1 and TRBJ2-3; 8 bases match TRBD2. Unmatched junction bases numbered 6, after V lost 3 bases and J lost 4 bases. The length of the CDR3 is 14 residues. Germline values: CDR1 DFQATT, CDR2 SNEGSKA (reference sequence).